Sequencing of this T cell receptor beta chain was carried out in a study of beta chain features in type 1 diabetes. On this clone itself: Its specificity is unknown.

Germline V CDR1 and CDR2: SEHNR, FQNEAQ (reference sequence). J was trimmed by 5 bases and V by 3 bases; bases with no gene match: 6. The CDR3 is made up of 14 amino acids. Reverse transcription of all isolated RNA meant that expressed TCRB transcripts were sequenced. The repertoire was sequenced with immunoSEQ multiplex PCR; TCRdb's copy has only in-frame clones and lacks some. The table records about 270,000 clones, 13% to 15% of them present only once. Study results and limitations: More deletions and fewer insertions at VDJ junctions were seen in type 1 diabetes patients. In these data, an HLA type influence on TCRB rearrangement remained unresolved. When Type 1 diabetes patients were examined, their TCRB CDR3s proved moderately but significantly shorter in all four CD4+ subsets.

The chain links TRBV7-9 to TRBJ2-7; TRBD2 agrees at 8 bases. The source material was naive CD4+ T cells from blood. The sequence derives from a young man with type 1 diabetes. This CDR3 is CASSFKRESHEQYF. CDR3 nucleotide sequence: TGTGCCAGCAGCTTTAAGCGGGAGAGCCACGAGCAGTACTTC.